This T cell receptor (beta chain) came from a study of shared clonotypes between healthy human individuals. Study as a whole: Per donor, three plates held CD4 naive cells, three held CD4 memory, two held CD8 naive and one held CD8 memory. Whole-study findings and limits: Owing to a small donor count, the genetic and exposure-history diversity represented was limited. Relative to their counterparts shared across all four donors, non-shared clonotypes exhibited diminished generation probabilities.

V was pared by 4 bases and J by 4 bases, with 3 bases of the junction left unmatched. The CDR3 runs to 15 residues. In germline, CDR1 is SGDLS, CDR2 YYNGEE. This was a deep-level run. Using immunoSEQ multiplex PCR, the repertoire was profiled, and TCRdb retains in-frame clones only, with some absent. The data contain around 1,900,000 clones, around 95% of them singletons. Naive CD8 cells lacked CD45RO and underwent positive selection for CCR7, leaving out terminally differentiated effector memory CD45RA+ cells. Turning to this clone: As yet, its antigen is unknown.

Material for sequencing was naive CD8+ T cells from PBMCs. The chain has TRBV9 and TRBJ2-7; 15 bases map to TRBD2. The source is a man aged 18 to 29 in good health. Some clones in this sample may be carry-over from other donors' samples. The CDR3, as DNA: TGTGCCAGCAGCTCAGGGACTAGCGGGAGGTACGAGCAGTACTTC. It codes for CASSSGTSGRYEQYF. The whole variable domain, filled in from reference TRBV9 and TRBJ2-7, reads DSGVTQTPKHLITATGQRVTLRCSPRSGDLSVYWYQQSLDQGLQFLIQYYNGEERAKGNILERFSAQQFPDLHSELNLSSLELGDSALYFCASSSGTSGRYEQYFGPGTRLTVT.